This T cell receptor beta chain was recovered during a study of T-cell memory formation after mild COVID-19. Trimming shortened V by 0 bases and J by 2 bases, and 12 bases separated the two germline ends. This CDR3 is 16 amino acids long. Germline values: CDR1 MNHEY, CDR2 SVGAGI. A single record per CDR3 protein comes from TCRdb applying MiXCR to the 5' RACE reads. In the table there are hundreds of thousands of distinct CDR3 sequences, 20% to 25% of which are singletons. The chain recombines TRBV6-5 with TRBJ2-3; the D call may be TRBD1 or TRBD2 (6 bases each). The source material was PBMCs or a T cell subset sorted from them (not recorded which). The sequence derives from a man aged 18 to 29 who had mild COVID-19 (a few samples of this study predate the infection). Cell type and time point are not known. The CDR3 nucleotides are TGTGCCAGCAGTTACTCGATCGGGGGCTCCACAGATACGCAGTATTTT. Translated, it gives CASSYSIGGSTDTQYF.